This note documents a single TCR beta chain sequence. What it binds is unknown. The sample comes from a study of T cell responses to AZD1222 COVID-19 vaccine. Assay: immunoSEQ multiplex PCR; the TCRdb copy retains only in-frame clones and omits some. The repertoire holds around 170,000 clones, roughly 91% seen once, with more than 0.75% in the top ten. The CDR3 extends over 15 amino acids. CDR1 and CDR2 (germline): ENHRY, SYGVKD. The V gene lost 2 bases and the J gene lost 5 bases, with 15 bases spanning the gap. Findings of the study overall: A rise in Spike-specific TCR breadth and depth followed two AZD1222 doses.

The chain is built from TRBV10-3 and TRBJ2-5, with a weak D call TRBD2 (5 bases). The sequences come from peripheral blood, collected on day 0 of AZD1222 vaccination. The receptor was derived from an adult in good health. CDR3: CAISEDAPQRETQYF. The CDR3 bases are TGTGCCATCAGTGAGGACGCCCCTCAGCGGGAGACCCAGTACTTC.